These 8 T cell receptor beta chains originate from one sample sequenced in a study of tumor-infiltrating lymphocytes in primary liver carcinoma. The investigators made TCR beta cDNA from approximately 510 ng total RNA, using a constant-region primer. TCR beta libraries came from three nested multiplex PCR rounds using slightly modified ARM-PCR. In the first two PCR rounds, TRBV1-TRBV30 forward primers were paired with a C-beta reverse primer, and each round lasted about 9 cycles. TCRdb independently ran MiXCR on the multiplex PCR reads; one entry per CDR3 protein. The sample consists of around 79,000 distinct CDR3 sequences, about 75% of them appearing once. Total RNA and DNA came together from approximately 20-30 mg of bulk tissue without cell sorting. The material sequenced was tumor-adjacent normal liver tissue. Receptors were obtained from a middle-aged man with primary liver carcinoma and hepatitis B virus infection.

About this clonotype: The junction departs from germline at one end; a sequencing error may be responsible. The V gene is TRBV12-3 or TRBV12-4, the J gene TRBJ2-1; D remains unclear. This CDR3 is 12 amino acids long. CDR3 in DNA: TGTGCCAGCAGCCCTCTAGGGAATGAGCAGTCCTTC. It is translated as CASSPLGNEQSF.

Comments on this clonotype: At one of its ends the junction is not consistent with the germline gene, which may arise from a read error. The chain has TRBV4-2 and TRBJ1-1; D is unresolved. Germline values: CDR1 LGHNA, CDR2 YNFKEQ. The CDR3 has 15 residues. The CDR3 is CASTHEAAMKTEAFF. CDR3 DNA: TGTGCCAGCACCCATGAGGCAGCCATGAAGACTGAAGCTTTCTTT.

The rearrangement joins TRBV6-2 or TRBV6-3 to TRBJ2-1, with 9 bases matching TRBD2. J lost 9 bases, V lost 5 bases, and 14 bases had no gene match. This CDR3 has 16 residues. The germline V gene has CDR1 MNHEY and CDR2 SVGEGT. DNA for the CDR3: TGTGCCAGCAGTCTACGCCTTGGGACTAGCCCAGGTGAGCAGTTCTTC. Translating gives CASSLRLGTSPGEQFF.

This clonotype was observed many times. The chain's CDR3 is CAISEPGLAAYNEQFF. In DNA, the CDR3 is TGTGCCATCAGTGAGCCGGGACTAGCGGCTTACAATGAGCAGTTCTTC. This chain links TRBV10-3 with TRBJ2-1, with TRBD2 identical over 11 bases. Trimming removed 2 bases from V and 4 bases from J; junction bases left unmatched: 4. Germline V CDR1 and CDR2: ENHRY, SYGVKD. The CDR3 is 16 residues long.

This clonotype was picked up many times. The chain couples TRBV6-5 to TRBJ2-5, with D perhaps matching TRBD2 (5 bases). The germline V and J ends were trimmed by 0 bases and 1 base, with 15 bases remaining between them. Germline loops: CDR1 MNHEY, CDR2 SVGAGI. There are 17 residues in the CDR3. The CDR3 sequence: CASSYSSSGGSQETQYF. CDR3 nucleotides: TGTGCCAGCAGTTACTCGAGTAGTGGCGGGTCCCAAGAGACCCAGTACTTC.

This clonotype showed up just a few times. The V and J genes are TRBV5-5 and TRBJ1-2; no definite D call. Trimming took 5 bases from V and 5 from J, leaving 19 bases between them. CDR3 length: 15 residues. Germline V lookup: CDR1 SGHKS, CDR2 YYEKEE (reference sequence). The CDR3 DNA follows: TGTGCCAGCAGTCAACGGACCAATGGGGAGTATGGCTACACCTTC. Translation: CASSQRTNGEYGYTF.

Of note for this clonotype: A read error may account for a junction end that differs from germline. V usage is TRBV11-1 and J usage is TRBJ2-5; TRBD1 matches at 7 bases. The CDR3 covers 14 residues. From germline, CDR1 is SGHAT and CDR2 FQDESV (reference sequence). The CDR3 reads CASSGQAEVETQHF. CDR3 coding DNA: TGTGCCAGCAGTGGACAGGCGGAGGTGGAGACCCAGCACTTT. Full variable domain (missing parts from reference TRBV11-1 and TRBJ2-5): EAEVAQSPRYKITEKSQAVAFWCDPISGHATLYWYRQILGQGPELLVQFQDESVVDDSQLPKDRFSAERLKGVDSTLKIQPAELGDSAMYLCASSGQAEVETQHFGPGTRLLVL.

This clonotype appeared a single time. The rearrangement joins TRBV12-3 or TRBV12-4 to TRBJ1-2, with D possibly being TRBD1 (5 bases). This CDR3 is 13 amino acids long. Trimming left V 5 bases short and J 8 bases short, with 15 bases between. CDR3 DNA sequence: TGTGCCAGCAGTACGCCAGGGTCGTCCGGCTACACCTTC. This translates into CASSTPGSSGYTF.